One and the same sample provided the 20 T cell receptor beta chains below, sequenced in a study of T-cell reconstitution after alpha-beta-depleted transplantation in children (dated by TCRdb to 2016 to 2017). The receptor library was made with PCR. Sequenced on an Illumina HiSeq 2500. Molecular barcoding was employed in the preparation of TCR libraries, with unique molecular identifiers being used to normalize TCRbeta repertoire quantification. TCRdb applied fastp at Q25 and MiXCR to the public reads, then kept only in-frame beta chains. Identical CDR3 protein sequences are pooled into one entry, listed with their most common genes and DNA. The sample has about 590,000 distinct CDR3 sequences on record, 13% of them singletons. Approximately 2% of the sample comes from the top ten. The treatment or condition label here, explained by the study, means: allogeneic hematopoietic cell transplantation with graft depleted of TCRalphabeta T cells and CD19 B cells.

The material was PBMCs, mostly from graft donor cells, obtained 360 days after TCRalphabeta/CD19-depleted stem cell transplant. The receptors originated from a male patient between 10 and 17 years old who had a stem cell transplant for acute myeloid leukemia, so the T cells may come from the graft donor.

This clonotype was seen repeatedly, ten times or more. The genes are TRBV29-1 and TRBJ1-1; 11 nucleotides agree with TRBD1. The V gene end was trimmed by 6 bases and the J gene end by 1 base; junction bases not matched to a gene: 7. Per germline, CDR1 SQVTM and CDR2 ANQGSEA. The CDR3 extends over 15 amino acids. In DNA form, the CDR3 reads TGCAGCGTCCTCCAAGGACAGGGGGCGAACACTGAAGCTTTCTTT. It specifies CSVLQGQGANTEAFF.

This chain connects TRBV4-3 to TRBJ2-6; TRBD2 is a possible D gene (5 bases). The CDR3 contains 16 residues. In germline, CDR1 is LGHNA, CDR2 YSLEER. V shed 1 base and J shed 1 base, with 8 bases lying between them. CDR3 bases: TGCGCCAGCAGCCAAGCGGGGTATTCTGGGGCCAACGTCCTGACTTTC. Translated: CASSQAGYSGANVLTF.

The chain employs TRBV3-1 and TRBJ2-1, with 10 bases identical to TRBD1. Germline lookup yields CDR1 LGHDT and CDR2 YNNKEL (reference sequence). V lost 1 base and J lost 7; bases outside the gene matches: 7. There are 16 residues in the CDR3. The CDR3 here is CASSQVTGGRPNEQFF. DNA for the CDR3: TGTGCCAGCAGCCAAGTGACAGGGGGCCGCCCTAATGAGCAGTTCTTC.

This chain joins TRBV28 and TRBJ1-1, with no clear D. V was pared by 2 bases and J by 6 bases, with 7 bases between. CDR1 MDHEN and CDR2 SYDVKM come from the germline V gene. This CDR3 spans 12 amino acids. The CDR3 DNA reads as TGTGCCAGCAGTTTAAGAATTCCTGAAGCTTTCTTT. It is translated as CASSLRIPEAFF.

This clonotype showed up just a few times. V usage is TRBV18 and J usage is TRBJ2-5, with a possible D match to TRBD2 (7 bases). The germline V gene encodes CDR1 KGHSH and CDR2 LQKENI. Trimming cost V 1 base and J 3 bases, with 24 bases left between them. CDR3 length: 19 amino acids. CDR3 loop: CASSPLGGGLHQTKETQYF. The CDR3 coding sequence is TGTGCCAGCTCACCACTGGGCGGGGGCCTTCACCAAACCAAAGAGACCCAGTACTTC.

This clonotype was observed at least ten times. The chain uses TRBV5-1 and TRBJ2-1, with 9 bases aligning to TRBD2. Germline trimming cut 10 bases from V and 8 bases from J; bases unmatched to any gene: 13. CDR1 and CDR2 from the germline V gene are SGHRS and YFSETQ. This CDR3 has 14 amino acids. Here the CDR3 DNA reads TGCGCCTACCGGCTGGTAGCGGGAGCGGATGAGCAGTTCTTC. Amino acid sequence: CAYRLVAGADEQFF.

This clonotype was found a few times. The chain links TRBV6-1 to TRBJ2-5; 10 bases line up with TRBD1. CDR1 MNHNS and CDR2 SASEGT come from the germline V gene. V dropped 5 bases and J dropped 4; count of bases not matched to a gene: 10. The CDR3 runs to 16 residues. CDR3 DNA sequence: TGTGCCAGCAGTAATGCGAGACAGGGGGCTGCAGAGACCCAGTACTTC. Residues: CASSNARQGAAETQYF.

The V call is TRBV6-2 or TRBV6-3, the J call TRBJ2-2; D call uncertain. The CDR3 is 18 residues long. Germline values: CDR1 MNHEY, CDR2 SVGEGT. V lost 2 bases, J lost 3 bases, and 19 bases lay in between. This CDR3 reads CASSYVFLGSKDTGELFF. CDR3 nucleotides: TGTGCCAGCAGTTACGTATTTCTGGGATCCAAGGACACCGGGGAGCTGTTTTTT.

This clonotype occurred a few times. The CDR3 DNA reads TGTGCCAGCAGCCGAAATCGGGCTAGCGGGAGTGAGACCCAGTACTTC. It is translated as CASSRNRASGSETQYF. V and J are TRBV3-1 and TRBJ2-5, with 10 bases aligning to TRBD2. The ends lost 4 bases at V and 5 bases at J; junction bases unmatched: 10. This CDR3 spans 16 amino acids. Germline V lookup: CDR1 LGHDT, CDR2 YNNKEL (reference sequence).

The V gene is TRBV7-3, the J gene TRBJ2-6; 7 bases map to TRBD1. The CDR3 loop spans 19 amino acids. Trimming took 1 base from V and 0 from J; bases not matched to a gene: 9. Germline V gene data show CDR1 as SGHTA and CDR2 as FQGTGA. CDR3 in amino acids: CASSLKGTATLSGANVLTF. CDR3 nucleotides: TGTGCCAGCAGCTTAAAAGGGACAGCTACCCTCTCTGGGGCCAACGTCCTGACTTTC.

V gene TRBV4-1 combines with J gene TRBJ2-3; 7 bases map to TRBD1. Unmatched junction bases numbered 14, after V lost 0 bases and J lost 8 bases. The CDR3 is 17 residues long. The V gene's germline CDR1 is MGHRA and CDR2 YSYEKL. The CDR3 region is CASSQDIGQVHQATQYF. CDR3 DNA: TGCGCCAGCAGCCAAGATATCGGACAGGTCCACCAGGCTACGCAGTATTTT.

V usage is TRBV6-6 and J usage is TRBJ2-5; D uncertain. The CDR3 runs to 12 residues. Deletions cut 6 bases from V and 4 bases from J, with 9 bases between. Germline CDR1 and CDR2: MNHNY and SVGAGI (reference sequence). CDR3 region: CASSLSIETQYF. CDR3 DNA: TGTGCCAGCAGCCTCTCGATAGAGACCCAGTACTTC.

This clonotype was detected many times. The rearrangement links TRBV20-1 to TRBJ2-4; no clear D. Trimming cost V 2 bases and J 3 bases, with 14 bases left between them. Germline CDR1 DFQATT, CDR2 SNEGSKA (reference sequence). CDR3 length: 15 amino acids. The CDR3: CSARHDTRSKNIQYF. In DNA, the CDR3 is TGCAGTGCTAGACATGACACCCGAAGCAAAAACATTCAGTACTTC.

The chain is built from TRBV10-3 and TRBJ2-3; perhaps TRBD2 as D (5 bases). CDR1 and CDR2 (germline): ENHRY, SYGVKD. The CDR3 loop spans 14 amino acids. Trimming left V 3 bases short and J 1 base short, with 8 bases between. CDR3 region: CAISDEGRTDTQYF. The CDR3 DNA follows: TGTGCCATCAGTGACGAGGGCCGCACAGATACGCAGTATTTT.

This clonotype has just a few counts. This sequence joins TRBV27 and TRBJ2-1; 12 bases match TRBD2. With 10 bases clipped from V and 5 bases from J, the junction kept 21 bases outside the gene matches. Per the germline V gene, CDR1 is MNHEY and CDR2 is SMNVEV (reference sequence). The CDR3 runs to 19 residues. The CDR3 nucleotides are TGTGCCAAACCTGGCTTGATCCGGACTAGCGGGAACAACAACAATGAGCAGTTCTTC. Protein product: CAKPGLIRTSGNNNNEQFF.

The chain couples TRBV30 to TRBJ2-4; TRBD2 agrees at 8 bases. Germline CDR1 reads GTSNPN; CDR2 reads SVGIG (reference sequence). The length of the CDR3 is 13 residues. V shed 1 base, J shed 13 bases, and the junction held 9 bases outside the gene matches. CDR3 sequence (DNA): TGTGCCTGGAGTGGACTAGCGACTTTTAGGCAGTACTTC. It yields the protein CAWSGLATFRQYF.

The chain's CDR3 is CASRNIITDTQYF. In nucleotides, the CDR3 is TGTGCCAGCAGGAACATCATCACAGATACGCAGTATTTT. The J gene is TRBJ2-3, the V gene TRBV28; D is undetermined. The CDR3 is made up of 13 amino acids. Germline V lookup: CDR1 MDHEN, CDR2 SYDVKM. The germline V and J ends were trimmed by 6 bases and 2 bases, with 9 bases remaining between them.

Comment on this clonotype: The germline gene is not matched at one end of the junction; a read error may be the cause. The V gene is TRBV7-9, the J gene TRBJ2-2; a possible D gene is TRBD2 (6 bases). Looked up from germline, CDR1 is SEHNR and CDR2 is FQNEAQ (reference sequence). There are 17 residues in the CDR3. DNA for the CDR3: TGCGCCAGCAGCCCAATGCGGGGCATAAGGAACACCGGGGAGCTGTTTTTT. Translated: CASSPMRGIRNTGELFF.

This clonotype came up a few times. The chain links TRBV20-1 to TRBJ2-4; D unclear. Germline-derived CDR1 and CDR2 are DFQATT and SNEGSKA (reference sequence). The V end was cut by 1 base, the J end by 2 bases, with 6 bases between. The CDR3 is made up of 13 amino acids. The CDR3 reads CSARVRTKNIQYF. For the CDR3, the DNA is TGCAGTGCTAGAGTGAGGACCAAAAACATTCAGTACTTC.

The CDR3 DNA reads TGCGCCAGCAGCCATCCGGGACAGAAGAAGGCCGGGGAGCTGTTTTTT. Translation gives CASSHPGQKKAGELFF. The rearrangement links TRBV4-3 to TRBJ2-2; 7 bases agree with TRBD1. Germline values: CDR1 LGHNA, CDR2 YSLEER. J was trimmed by 6 bases and V by 3 bases; bases with no gene match: 10. This CDR3 comprises 16 residues.